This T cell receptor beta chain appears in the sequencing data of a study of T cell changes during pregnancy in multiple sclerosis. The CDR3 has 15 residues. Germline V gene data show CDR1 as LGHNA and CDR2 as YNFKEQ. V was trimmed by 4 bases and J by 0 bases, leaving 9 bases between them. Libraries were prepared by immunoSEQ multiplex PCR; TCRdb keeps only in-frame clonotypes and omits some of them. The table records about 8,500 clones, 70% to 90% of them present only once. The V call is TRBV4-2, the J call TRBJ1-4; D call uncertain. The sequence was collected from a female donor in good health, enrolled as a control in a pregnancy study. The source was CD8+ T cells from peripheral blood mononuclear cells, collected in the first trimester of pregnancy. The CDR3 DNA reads TGTGCCAGCAGCCCCCGAGTTCCAACTAATGAAAAACTGTTTTTT. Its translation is CASSPRVPTNEKLFF.